This T cell receptor (beta chain) was identified in a study of T-cell memory formation after mild COVID-19 (dated by TCRdb to the early 2020s). Regarding the complete study: Most TCR sequence clusters were specific to one of the two donors. In a couple of donors, T-cell clones that expanded and contracted after mild COVID-19 were tracked by sequencing TCRalpha and TCRbeta repertoires over time. The cohort comprised two young, previously healthy adult volunteers, one female and one male. The investigation overall reported the following: Only a couple of mild cases were covered in the study, and larger cohorts including severe cases with pre-infection samples were considered necessary. Some responding clones were found in pre-infection memory, which suggests that pre-existing cross-reactive memory T cells took part in the SARS-CoV-2 response. Balanced CD4/CD8 phenotypes were observed for clones contracting from day 15 to 85, whereas a bias towards CD4+ was observed for a second wave of clones expanding from day 15 to 37. Contracting CD4+ clones were located mainly in the CM and EM memory subsets, whereas CD8+ clones were found to be enriched in EMRA. SARS-CoV-2 specificity was not confirmed for the second-wave clones peaking on day 37.

Concerning this clonotype: Its specific antigen is unknown. Per-base quality was not reported, and no clone a single base away is much larger than it.

Sequencing was carried out with an Illumina NovaSeq 6000. TCRalpha and TCRbeta cDNA libraries were constructed by 5'RACE with constant-segment primers, with sample barcodes and unique molecular identifiers being introduced. RNA was extracted from every sample with Trizol reagent. The libraries were amplified in two PCR steps, and the second step added a second sample barcode and Illumina TruSeq adapters. Sequencing of the libraries was done on an Illumina NovaSeq, producing 2 x 150 bp paired-end reads. Under the source paper's analysis protocol: Demultiplexing of reads and collapsing into UMI-guided consensus sequences were performed with migec v1.2.7. With mixcr v2.1.11, UMI consensuses were aligned to TRA and TRB V and J templates and assembled into clonotypes. Clonotypes were classified as expanded or contracted when called significant by both edgeR and NoisET, with noise models trained on biological replicates. For edgeR calls, the thresholds were a false discovery rate-adjusted p below 0.01 and a log2 fold-change of 1. As an exploratory analysis of dynamics, max-normalized trajectories of the 1000 most abundant clonotypes were examined by PCA with hierarchical clustering. Separately sequenced CD4+ and CD8+ repertoires were used to assign the CD4 or CD8 phenotype of responding clones. TCRdb's own reprocessing of the public reads used fastp at Q25 and MiXCR and kept productive beta chains. Duplicate CDR3 protein sequences are folded into a single record with the most common DNA and genes. These V and J calls rely on TCRdb rather than the paper's analysis. Across this sample there are approximately 190,000 distinct CDR3 sequences, with 18% seen only once. Together, the top ten hold 2.4% of the sample.

From a lookup of the germline V gene, CDR1 and CDR2 are SGHTA and FQGNSA. From V the trimming removes 5 bases and from J it removes 0 bases, while the gene matches leave 5 bases of the junction unaccounted for. The CDR3 runs 15 amino acids, cysteine and phenylalanine included. This entry keeps only the CDR3 DNA: 45 bases, framed from base 1. Ficoll-Paque density gradient centrifugation was the method used to isolate PBMCs. The source is an adult woman who had mild COVID-19 (a few samples of this study predate the infection). The sample titles of this study are shuffled in the database, so cell type and time point are left out; the donor was told from shared clones. The specimen sequenced was PBMCs or a T cell subset sorted from them (not recorded which). The rearranged segments are TRBV7-2 and TRBJ2-7; 9 bases in the junction line up with TRBD2. The sequenced DNA is TGTGCCAGCAGCCACAATAGCGGGAGCTCCTACGAGCAGTACTTC. This gives the protein CASSHNSGSSYEQYF.